What follows describes a single T cell receptor (beta chain). Its specificity is unknown. The data belong to a study of cytomegalovirus exposure and HLA in healthy donors. General study points: In a later analysis, productive TCRs from donors in an Asian-associated ancestry cluster reportedly carried fewer N-insertions than the cohort mean. According to an earlier analysis, most TCR beta V segments yielded productive rearrangements about 87% or about 30% of the time.

V shed 6 bases and J 6 bases; nucleotides not matched to a gene: 10. There are 16 residues in the CDR3. Germline loops: CDR1 MRHNA, CDR2 SNTAGT. The PCR contained 60 Vbeta and 13 Jbeta primers. TCRdb keeps only in-frame clones here, not all; method: immunoSEQ multiplex PCR. This sample has 55,000 to 80,000 clones, with approximately 82% found just once. Sequencing was performed on PBMCs. This TCR came from a young man in good health and CMV-seronegative. The chain employs TRBV6-4 and TRBJ2-2; TRBD2 matches at 10 bases. The CDR3 sequence: CASSSLAGAGSGELFF. The DNA for the CDR3 is TGTGCCAGCAGCTCCCTAGCGGGAGCAGGTTCCGGGGAGCTGTTTTTT.